The next 5 T cell receptor beta chains were all read from a single sample in a study of cytomegalovirus exposure and HLA in healthy donors. The study ran its PCR with 60 Vbeta and 13 Jbeta primers. Using immunoSEQ multiplex PCR, the repertoire was profiled, and TCRdb retains in-frame clones only, with some absent. This table holds approximately 150,000 clones. Specimen: PBMCs. All receptors come from a young woman in good health and CMV-seronegative.

The gene calls are TRBV19 and TRBJ1-1; D remains ambiguous. V was clipped by 2 bases and J by 0 bases, with 7 bases between them. The CDR3 is 14 residues long. Germline CDR1 and CDR2: LNHDA and SQIVND (reference sequence). The CDR3 sequence: CASSINRLNTEAFF. CDR3 coding DNA: TGTGCCAGTAGTATAAACAGATTGAACACTGAAGCTTTCTTT.

This chain joins TRBV19 and TRBJ2-2; 8 nucleotides match TRBD1. Germline assignment: CDR1 LNHDA and CDR2 SQIVND (reference sequence). V shed 5 bases, J shed 2 bases, and the junction held 7 bases outside the gene matches. The CDR3 contains 16 residues. The CDR3 DNA is TGTGCCAGTAGTGGGGGGACAGGATCCAACACCGGGGAGCTGTTTTTT. Protein: CASSGGTGSNTGELFF.

The chain employs TRBV19 and TRBJ1-2, with D possibly being TRBD1 (6 bases). The CDR3 length is 16 residues. Germline loops: CDR1 LNHDA, CDR2 SQIVND (reference sequence). V lost 3 bases to trimming and J lost 0 bases, with 14 bases between them. DNA of the CDR3: TGTGCCAGTAGTATCCAACAGGGCGTCCCTAACTATGGCTACACCTTC. Protein: CASSIQQGVPNYGYTF. Full variable domain (missing parts from reference TRBV19 and TRBJ1-2): DGGITQSPKYLFRKEGQNVTLSCEQNLNHDAMYWYRQDPGQGLRLIYYSQIVNDFQKGDIAEGYSVSREKKESFPLTVTSAQKNPTAFYLCASSIQQGVPNYGYTFGSGTRLTVV.

J is TRBJ2-4 and V is TRBV6-1, with a tentative D call TRBD1 (5 bases). CDR1 and CDR2 from the germline V gene are MNHNS and SASEGT. The CDR3 spans 15 residues. V dropped 7 bases and J dropped 0 bases, with 13 bases sitting between them. CDR3: CASTRADLAKNIQYF. The CDR3 DNA reads TGTGCCAGCACCAGGGCCGATCTAGCCAAAAACATTCAGTACTTC.

A word on this clone: The junction shows a germline mismatch at one end, possibly a read error. This rearrangement joins TRBV4-2 to TRBJ1-2, with TRBD1 matching 7 bases. CDR1 is LGHNA and CDR2 is YNFKEQ in the germline V gene. This CDR3 has 14 residues. The CDR3 coding sequence is TGTGCCGGCAGCCAAGTGCAGGGGGACTATGGCTACACCTTC. Its translation is CAGSQVQGDYGYTF.